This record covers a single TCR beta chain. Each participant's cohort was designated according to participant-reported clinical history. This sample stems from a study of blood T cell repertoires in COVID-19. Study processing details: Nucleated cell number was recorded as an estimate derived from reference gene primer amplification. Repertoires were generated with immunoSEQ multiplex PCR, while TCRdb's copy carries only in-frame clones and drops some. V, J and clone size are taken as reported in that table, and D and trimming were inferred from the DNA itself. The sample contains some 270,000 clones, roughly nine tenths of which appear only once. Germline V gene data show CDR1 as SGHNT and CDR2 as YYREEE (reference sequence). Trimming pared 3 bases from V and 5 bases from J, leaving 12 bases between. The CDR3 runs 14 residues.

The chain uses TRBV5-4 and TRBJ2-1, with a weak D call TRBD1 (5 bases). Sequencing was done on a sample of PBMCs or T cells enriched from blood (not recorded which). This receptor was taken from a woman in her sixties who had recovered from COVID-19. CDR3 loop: CASSSPRENNEQFF. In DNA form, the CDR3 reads TGTGCCAGCAGCTCCCCCAGGGAAAACAATGAGCAGTTCTTC.